The 14 T cell receptor beta chains below were found in one sample sequenced in a study of control samples from healthy donors and cancer patients. The repertoire was sequenced with immunoSEQ multiplex PCR; TCRdb's copy has only in-frame clones and lacks some. The sample contains under 450,000 clones, 80% to 95% of which appear only once. Sequenced: PBMCs. The source is a man aged 35-49 years with head and neck cancer.

This chain links TRBV5-6 with TRBJ1-2, with D perhaps matching TRBD1 (6 bases). The germline V gene has CDR1 SGHDT and CDR2 YYEEEE. The CDR3 spans 14 residues. V shed 4 bases and J shed 5 bases, with 15 bases lying between them. CDR3 residues: CASSDTRGAYGYTF. The CDR3, as DNA: TGTGCCAGCAGCGATACCCGGGGGGCATATGGCTACACCTTC.

This chain uses TRBV5-4 with TRBJ1-1; D uncertain. The CDR3 has 16 amino acids. Trimming left V 4 bases short and J 7 bases short, with 23 bases between. The V gene's germline CDR1 is SGHNT and CDR2 YYREEE (reference sequence). CDR3 protein: CASSLDYRASGDEAFF. The CDR3 DNA is TGTGCCAGCAGCCTGGATTACCGGGCCAGCGGGGATGAAGCTTTCTTT.

The chain employs TRBV19 and TRBJ1-1; weak D call: TRBD1 (5 bases). The CDR3 consists of 14 residues. The V end was cut by 4 bases, the J end by 5 bases, with 14 bases between. Germline CDR1 reads LNHDA; CDR2 reads SQIVND (reference sequence). DNA of the CDR3: TGTGCCAGTAGTAGGGACTCCCCGCGGACTGAAGCTTTCTTT. Its translation is CASSRDSPRTEAFF.

The CDR3 sequence is CASSPETDSNYGYTF. The CDR3 DNA reads TGTGCCAGCAGCCCAGAGACAGATTCTAACTATGGCTACACCTTC. The chain uses TRBV7-2 and TRBJ1-2; a possible D gene is TRBD1 (5 bases). V was pared by 5 bases and J by 0 bases, with 13 bases between. The CDR3 extends over 15 amino acids. From germline, CDR1 is SGHTA and CDR2 FQGNSA.

The rearrangement uses TRBV12-5 and TRBJ2-3; no clear D. The CDR3 length is 12 residues. Trimming removed 5 bases at V and 4 bases at J, with 7 bases between. Germline V CDR1 and CDR2: LGHNT, FRNRAP. CDR3 sequence: CASGPPADTQYF. Here the CDR3 DNA reads TGTGCTAGTGGTCCCCCCGCAGATACGCAGTATTTT. The full variable domain, its missing parts supplied by reference TRBV12-5 and TRBJ2-3, is DARVTQTPRHKVTEMGQEVTMRCQPILGHNTVFWYRQTMMQGLELLAYFRNRAPLDDSGMPKDRFSAEMPDATLATLKIQPSEPRDSAVYFCASGPPADTQYFGPGTRLTVL.

The chain carries TRBV19 and TRBJ2-7, with D perhaps matching TRBD1 or TRBD2 (6 bases each). This CDR3 has 13 residues. From germline, CDR1 is LNHDA and CDR2 SQIVND (reference sequence). Deletions cut 6 bases from V and 5 bases from J, with 14 bases between. CDR3 region: CASSSGARNEQYF. The CDR3 DNA reads TGTGCCAGTAGCTCGGGGGCGCGCAACGAGCAGTACTTC.

This clone was seen just once. With a much larger clone just one base away, this may be a read error. The V call is TRBV11-1, the J call TRBJ2-2, with a tentative D call TRBD1 (7 bases). With 5 bases removed from V and 2 bases from J, the gap between germline ends came to 12 bases. CDR1 and CDR2 from the germline V gene are SGHAT and FQDESV (reference sequence). The CDR3 length is 15 residues. The DNA of the CDR3 is TGTGCCAGCAGCCCGCAGGGGGGCAACACCGGGGAGCTGTTTTTT. Amino acids: CASSPQGGNTGELFF.

V is TRBV3-1 (or the pseudogene TRBV3-2) and J is TRBJ1-6; 7 positions agree with TRBD1. With V trimmed by 5 bases and J by 7 bases, 8 bases remained unmatched. CDR1 and CDR2 from the germline V gene are LGHDT and YNNKEL (reference sequence). This CDR3 region has 15 residues. In DNA, the CDR3 is TGTGCCAGCAGCTTTCGGACAGGCCAAAATTCACCCCTCCACTTT. Residues: CASSFRTGQNSPLHF.

The chain employs TRBV7-8 and TRBJ1-2, with no clear D. V dropped 2 bases and J dropped 3 bases, with 7 bases sitting between them. Germline V gene lookup returns CDR1 SGHVS and CDR2 FQNEAQ. The CDR3 loop spans 13 amino acids. The CDR3 spells CASSLSIDYGYTF. CDR3 sequence (DNA): TGTGCCAGCAGCTTAAGCATCGACTATGGCTACACCTTC.

The chain couples TRBV6-5 to TRBJ1-2; D possibly corresponds to TRBD1 (6 bases). V was shortened by 6 bases and J by 0 bases, with 14 bases between the two germline ends. Germline-derived CDR1 and CDR2 are MNHEY and SVGAGI. The CDR3 length is 15 residues. The CDR3 protein is CASSLTGTTNYGYTF. In DNA, the CDR3 is TGTGCCAGCAGCCTTACAGGGACTACTAACTATGGCTACACCTTC.

The V call is TRBV27, the J call TRBJ1-4; 7 bases agree with TRBD1. CDR1 and CDR2 from the germline V gene are MNHEY and SMNVEV (reference sequence). The CDR3 length is 14 residues. With V trimmed by 6 bases and J by 7 bases, 8 bases remained unmatched. This CDR3 is CASRYARGAEKLFF. CDR3 nucleotides: TGTGCCAGCAGGTACGCCAGGGGGGCTGAAAAACTGTTTTTT.

This chain uses TRBV6-1 with TRBJ1-2; no firm D call. In germline, CDR1 is MNHNS, CDR2 SASEGT. Trimming removed 6 bases from V and 3 bases from J, with 17 bases in between. This CDR3 has 15 residues. The CDR3 sequence: CASSEWDSWDYGYTF. The CDR3 DNA reads as TGTGCCAGCAGCGAATGGGATAGCTGGGACTATGGCTACACCTTC.

The chain joins TRBV5-1 to TRBJ1-2, with D hard to call. The germline V gene encodes CDR1 SGHRS and CDR2 YFSETQ. The CDR3 contains 14 residues. Trimming shortened V by 2 bases and J by 11 bases, and 19 bases separated the two germline ends. The CDR3 coding sequence is TGCGCCAGCAGCTTACCAGCAACCTCCCTAGGGTACACCTTC. This translates into CASSLPATSLGYTF. The full variable domain, with the rest looked up from reference TRBV5-1 and TRBJ1-2, is KAGVTQTPRYLIKTRGQQVTLSCSPISGHRSVSWYQQTPGQGLQFLFEYFSETQRNKGNFPGRFSGRQFSNSRSEMNVSTLELGDSALYLCASSLPATSLGYTFGSGTRLTVV.

V is TRBV27 and J is TRBJ2-2, with 8 nucleotides matching TRBD1. This CDR3 has 19 residues. The V segment lost 5 bases and the J segment 0 bases; nucleotides outside the gene matches: 14. In germline, CDR1 is MNHEY, CDR2 SMNVEV (reference sequence). As DNA, the CDR3 is TGTGCCAGCAGTGCTCGCATCAAGGACAGGGATCCGAACACCGGGGAGCTGTTTTTT. Translated: CASSARIKDRDPNTGELFF.